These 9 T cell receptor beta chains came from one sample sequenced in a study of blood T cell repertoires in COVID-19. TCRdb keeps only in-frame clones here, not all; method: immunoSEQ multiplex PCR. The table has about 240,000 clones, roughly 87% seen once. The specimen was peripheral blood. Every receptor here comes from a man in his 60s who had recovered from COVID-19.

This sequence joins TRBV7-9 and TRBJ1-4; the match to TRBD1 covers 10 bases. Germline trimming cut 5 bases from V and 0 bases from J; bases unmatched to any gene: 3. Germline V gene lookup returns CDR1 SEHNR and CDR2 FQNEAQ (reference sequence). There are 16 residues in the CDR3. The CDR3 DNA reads TGTGCCAGCAGCCAGACAGGGGGCTCAACTAATGAAAAACTGTTTTTT. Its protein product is CASSQTGGSTNEKLFF.

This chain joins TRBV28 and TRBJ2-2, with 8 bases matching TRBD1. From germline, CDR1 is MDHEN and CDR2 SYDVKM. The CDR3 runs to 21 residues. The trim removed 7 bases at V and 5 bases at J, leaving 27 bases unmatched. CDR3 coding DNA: TGTGCCAGCATCAAAAAAGGCCCACCCCGGACAGGGAAAGAGAAAACCGGGGAGCTGTTTTTT. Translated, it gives CASIKKGPPRTGKEKTGELFF.

CDR3: CASSLNLDQPQHF. The CDR3 nucleotides read TGTGCCAGCAGCTTAAACTTGGATCAGCCCCAGCATTTT. This chain uses TRBV11-2 with TRBJ1-5, with D unclear. V was trimmed by 2 bases and J by 5 bases, leaving 7 bases between them. Per the germline V gene, CDR1 is SGHAT and CDR2 is FQNNGV. The CDR3 loop spans 13 amino acids.

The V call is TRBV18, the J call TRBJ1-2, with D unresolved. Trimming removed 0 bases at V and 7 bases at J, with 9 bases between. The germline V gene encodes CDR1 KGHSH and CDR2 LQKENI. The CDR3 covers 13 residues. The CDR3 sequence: CASSPPQWSGYTF. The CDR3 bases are TGTGCCAGCTCACCACCCCAGTGGTCTGGCTACACCTTC.

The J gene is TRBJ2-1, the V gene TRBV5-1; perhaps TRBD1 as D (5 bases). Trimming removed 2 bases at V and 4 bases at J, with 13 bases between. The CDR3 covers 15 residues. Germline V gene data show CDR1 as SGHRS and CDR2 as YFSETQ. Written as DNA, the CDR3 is TGCGCCAGCAGCTTAGACAGAGGCCGGTACAATGAGCAGTTCTTC. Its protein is CASSLDRGRYNEQFF.

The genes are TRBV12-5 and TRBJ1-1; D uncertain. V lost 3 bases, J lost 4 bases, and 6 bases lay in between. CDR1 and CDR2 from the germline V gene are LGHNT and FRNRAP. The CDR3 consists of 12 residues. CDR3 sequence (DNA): TGTGCTAGTGGTTTACGGGGCACTGAAGCTTTCTTT. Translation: CASGLRGTEAFF.

DNA of the CDR3: TGTGCCAGCAGCCCTAGTAATAGACTGATCTCTGGAAACACCATATATTTT. This gives the protein CASSPSNRLISGNTIYF. V is TRBV13 and J is TRBJ1-3; D gene ambiguous. Between the trimmed V and J ends, which lost 5 bases and 0 bases, there was a span of 17 bases. The CDR3 is 17 amino acids. The germline gives CDR1 PRHDT, CDR2 FYEKMQ (reference sequence).

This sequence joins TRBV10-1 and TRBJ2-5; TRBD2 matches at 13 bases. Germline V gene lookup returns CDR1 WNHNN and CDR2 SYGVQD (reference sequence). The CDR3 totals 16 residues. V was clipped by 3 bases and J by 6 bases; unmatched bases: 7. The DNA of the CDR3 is TGCGCCAGCAGTGAACGACTAGCGGGGGGAGTGAAGACCCAGTACTTC. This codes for CASSERLAGGVKTQYF.

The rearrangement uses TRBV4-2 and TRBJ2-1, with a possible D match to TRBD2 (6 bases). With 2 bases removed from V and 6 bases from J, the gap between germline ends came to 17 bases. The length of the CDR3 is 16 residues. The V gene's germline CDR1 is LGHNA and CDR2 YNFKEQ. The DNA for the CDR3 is TGTGCCAGCAGCCAACACCAACAAGGACTACCCAATGAGCAGTTCTTC. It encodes CASSQHQQGLPNEQFF.